The rows below give T cell receptor beta chains drawn from one sample of a study of brain T cells in children with intractable seizures. Method: immunoSEQ multiplex PCR; TCRdb's copy keeps in-frame clones and lacks some. The repertoire holds under 150,000 clones, 94% seen once, with roughly 4% in the top ten. Sequenced material: peripheral blood, taken at surgery. Every receptor here comes from a boy under two years old with hemimegalencephaly and intractable seizures. Both conserved end residues are part of each CDR3. D genes are given only for firm matches. Size values are once, few and many counts, or a class for expanded clones, and some rows have none.

d_gene	v_gene	abundance	j_gene	CDR3nt	CDR3aa
TRBD2	TRBV7-9	-	TRBJ2-5	TGTGCCAGCAGCTTAGCGGGAGGGCTGGAGACCCAGTACTTC	CASSLAGGLETQYF
-	TRBV5-1	few	TRBJ1-3	TGCGCCAGCAGCTTGGGGGATTCCTCTGGAAACACCATATATTTT	CASSLGDSSGNTIYF
TRBD2	TRBV7-2	once	TRBJ2-5	TGTGCCAGCAGCTCTCAGACTAGCGGGATAGGGACCCAGTACTTC	CASSSQTSGIGTQYF
-	TRBV6-5	-	TRBJ1-2	TGTGCCAGCAGTTACTCGGCCAACTTAAAAGGCTACACCTTC	CASSYSANLKGYTF
-	TRBV27	-	TRBJ2-2	TGTGCCAGCAGTTTCCAACCAAAGGCCGGGGAGCTGTTTTTT	CASSFQPKAGELFF
-	TRBV28	-	TRBJ2-7	TGTGCCAGCAGTTCGCACTACGAGCAGTACTTC	CASSSHYEQYF
TRBD2	TRBV7-2	-	TRBJ2-1	TGTGCCAGCAGCTTAATAGGACTAGCGGGATACAATGAGCAGTTCTTC	CASSLIGLAGYNEQFF
-	TRBV6-6	-	TRBJ2-7	TGTGCCAGCAGTTACCCGGGCGGCGGTCCCCACTACGAGCAGTACTTC	CASSYPGGGPHYEQYF
-	TRBV5-4	-	TRBJ2-5	TGTGCCAGCAGCCCGTCATGGGGTGCCGAAGAGACCCAGTACTTC	CASSPSWGAEETQYF
-	TRBV27	-	TRBJ2-3	TGTGCCAGCAGTTTATCGGGGCAGGGAGATACGCAGTATTTT	CASSLSGQGDTQYF
-	TRBV19	once	TRBJ1-2	TGTGCCAGTCGGGTCGGAGGCGGGGGCTACACCTTC	CASRVGGGGYTF
TRBD1	TRBV4-2	-	TRBJ1-1	TGTGCCAGCAGGTCTGGACAGGGGATGAACACTGAAGCTTTCTTT	CASRSGQGMNTEAFF
-	TRBV6-6	-	TRBJ1-5	TGTGCCAGCAGTCCCCGGGTCTTTCGCTCTTATAGCAATCAGCCCCAGCATTTT	CASSPRVFRSYSNQPQHF
TRBD1	TRBV29-1	-	TRBJ1-1	TGCAGCGTTAAGTCCGTACAGGGGGACACTGAAGCTTTCTTT	CSVKSVQGDTEAFF
TRBD2	TRBV11-2	-	TRBJ2-5	TGTGCCAGCAGCTTAGGTGTTAGCGGGAGGGCGGAAGAGACCCAGTACTTC	CASSLGVSGRAEETQYF
TRBD1	TRBV12-3/TRBV12-4	-	TRBJ1-1	TGTGCCAGCAGCCGGGGACAGGGTGCTTTCTTT	CASSRGQGAFF
-	TRBV5-1	-	TRBJ2-7	TGCGCCAGCAGCTTGCGGGACGCAGGCCTCTCCTACGAGCAGTACTTC	CASSLRDAGLSYEQYF
-	TRBV19	once	TRBJ1-6	TGTGCCAGTAGTGGACAGCATAATTCACCCCTCCACTTT	CASSGQHNSPLHF
TRBD1	TRBV29-1	-	TRBJ1-5	TGCAGCGTATCGGACAGGGGAGGACAGCCCCAGCATTTT	CSVSDRGGQPQHF
-	TRBV28	-	TRBJ2-6	TGTGCCAGCAGTTTGGTTAGTGGATCTGGGGCCAACGTCCTGACTTTC	CASSLVSGSGANVLTF
-	TRBV5-1	-	TRBJ2-1	TGCGCCAGCAGCTTGGAGGGGTCCTACAATGAGCAGTTCTTC	CASSLEGSYNEQFF
TRBD2	TRBV4-3	-	TRBJ2-3	TGCGCCAGCAGCCAAGATTTGTGGAGCGGGAGGACAACAGATACGCAGTATTTT	CASSQDLWSGRTTDTQYF